The present entry profiles one T cell receptor (beta chain) with its context. The antigen it recognizes is unknown. Base qualities are not provided; no much larger clone lies one nucleotide away. The CDR3 goes from the cysteine to the phenylalanine over 15 residues. Only the CDR3 region is kept as DNA, spanning 45 bases read in frame from base 1. A distance of 12 bases separates the germline ends of V and J, which lose 4 bases and 0 bases respectively. CDR1 WSHSY and CDR2 SAAADI are derived from the germline V gene. RNA was extracted using the RNeasy kit, and about 0.5 to 1 ug of the RNA was reverse transcribed with random hexamers. TCR beta CDR3 regions were amplified with the immunoSEQ multiplex PCR assay covering 54 Vbeta and 13 Jbeta segments. PCR amplification bias was corrected using a synthetic template baseline for primer optimization and computational correction. The authors' pipeline ran thus. Reads were assigned to V, D and J genes according to IMGT and analyzed in immunoSEQ Analyzer, with only productive sequences retained. Clonality was computed as one minus Shannon entropy normalized by log2 of the number of productive unique sequences. For each patient and control, public and private clones were evaluated among the 100 most prevalent clones. Clones were defined as Susac-specific when absent from the healthy and MS cohorts, from approximately 970 published viral clones and from other ImmuneACCESS disease sequences. The public reads were reprocessed in TCRdb via fastp at Q25 and MiXCR, keeping in-frame beta chains. One record per CDR3 amino acid sequence lists the most common genes and DNA. TCRdb, not the authors, supplied the V and J calls. The sample table contains around 90,000 distinct CDR3 sequences; only one count was recorded for roughly 96% of them. The ten top clones hold about 0.65% of the sample.

High-throughput TCR beta sequencing profiled peripheral blood CD8+ and CD4+ T cells from healthy donors, Susac syndrome patients and multiple sclerosis patients. The Susac syndrome patients fulfilled recently defined diagnostic criteria for either definite or probable disease. Bulk CD8+ and CD4+ T cells were purified by magnetic negative isolation, while CD8+ TEMRA cells were enriched using FACS. Blood was drawn into EDTA tubes, processed within 24 hours, and PBMCs were isolated by density gradient centrifugation. PBMCs destined for TCR sequencing were cryopreserved in liquid nitrogen and later thawed in a 37 °C water bath. The sorted or isolated CD4+, CD8+ and CD8+ TEMRA cells had a purity of 90% or higher. The data belong to a study of CD8 T cells in Susac syndrome (dated by TCRdb to the late 2010s). With respect to the entire study: Among the sequenced Susac syndrome patients, about six had clinically active disease and about eight were in clinical remission. At blood withdrawal, Susac syndrome patients were either therapy-naive, taking corticosteroids (in some cases with IVIg as well), or taking IVIg alone. Whether CD8+ T cell activation and differentiation in Susac syndrome was antigen driven was tested using repertoire sequencing. The clonality of the CD8+ T cell repertoire was compared across over 9 healthy donors, about 14 Susac syndrome patients and 15 multiple sclerosis patients. Study-level results and caveats: Susac syndrome CD8+ repertoires showed clonal expansion, highest in CD8+ TEMRA cells and greater in clinically active than remitting patients. Under 20 and five Susac-specific public clones were found in the total CD8+ and CD8+ TEMRA repertoires, respectively. The number of individuals in the TCR sequencing and HLA analysis was recognized as being relatively small.

Sequenced: CD8+ T cells from PBMCs. The receptor's source is a human donor with Susac syndrome. Recombination joined TRBV10-2 with TRBJ1-1; perhaps TRBD1 is the D gene, with 5 bases matching. The CDR3 region has the sequence CASSVGRIMNTEAFF. The DNA is as follows: TGCGCCAGCAGTGTGGGGCGGATCATGAACACTGAAGCTTTCTTT.